The 14 T cell receptor beta chains below come from one sample, sequenced in a study of blood T cell repertoires in COVID-19. This table comes from immunoSEQ multiplex PCR, and its TCRdb copy is limited to in-frame clones, with some not included. Of approximately 85,000 clones in the sample, approximately 75% were seen once. The sequencing input was peripheral blood. The receptors originated from a human donor in a cohort sampled during active COVID-19.

The V call is TRBV5-4, the J call TRBJ1-4; unclear D gene. V was clipped by 4 bases and J by 5 bases, with 12 bases between them. Germline loops: CDR1 SGHNT, CDR2 YYREEE (reference sequence). This CDR3 spans 14 amino acids. Here the CDR3 DNA reads TGTGCCAGCAGCGAGGCAGAGAGGAATGAAAAACTGTTTTTT. The encoded protein is CASSEAERNEKLFF. The full variable domain, its missing parts supplied by reference TRBV5-4 and TRBJ1-4, is ETGVTQSPTHLIKTRGQQVTLRCSSQSGHNTVSWYQQALGQGPQFIFQYYREEENGRGNFPPRFSGLQFPNYSSELNVNALELDDSALYLCASSEAERNEKLFFGSGTQLSVL.

The table lists this clone with a few counts. The junction departs from germline at one end; a sequencing error may be responsible. The chain couples TRBV7-7 to TRBJ1-5; 7 bases are a match to TRBD1. The germline CDR1 and CDR2 sequences are SSHAT and FNYEAQ (reference sequence). This CDR3 has 16 amino acids. The chain's CDR3 is CASSYDRQGNYQPQHF. The CDR3 DNA follows: TGTGCTAGCAGCTATGATAGACAGGGAAATTATCAGCCCCAGCATTTT.

The V and J genes are TRBV7-2 and TRBJ1-6; maybe TRBD1 (6 bases). Germline CDR1 is SGHTA and CDR2 is FQGNSA. Trimming removed 3 bases from V and 8 bases from J, with 8 bases in between. This CDR3 contains 13 residues. The chain's CDR3 is CASSLDSHSPLHF. The CDR3 DNA is TGTGCCAGCAGCTTGGACAGTCATTCACCCCTCCACTTT.

The sample holds a few counts of this clone. This chain joins TRBV27 and TRBJ2-3; D call uncertain. The V end lost 8 bases, the J end lost 0 bases, and 12 bases lay between the germline ends. CDR3 length equals 14 residues. Looked up from germline, CDR1 is MNHEY and CDR2 is SMNVEV (reference sequence). For the CDR3, the DNA is TGTGCCAGCTTTGGTAGACTGAGCACAGATACGCAGTATTTT. The encoded protein is CASFGRLSTDTQYF.

The chain uses TRBV4-2 and TRBJ1-2; TRBD1 aligns across 8 bases. Germline CDR1 is LGHNA and CDR2 is YNFKEQ. J lost 7 bases, V lost 1 base, and 5 bases had no gene match. CDR3 length equals 14 residues. CDR3 sequence (DNA): TGTGCCAGCAGCCAAGCCGGGACAGGCCTTGGCTACACCTTC. It is translated as CASSQAGTGLGYTF.

The genes are TRBV18 and TRBJ1-3; TRBD1 matches 10 bases. The CDR3 is 16 residues long. V dropped 3 bases and J dropped 0; count of bases not matched to a gene: 2. Per the germline V gene, CDR1 is KGHSH and CDR2 is LQKENI. CDR3 coding DNA: TGTGCCAGCTCACCGGACAGGGGGTACTCTGGAAACACCATATATTTT. Its protein product is CASSPDRGYSGNTIYF.

This clone was seen only once. This chain connects TRBV11-2 to TRBJ2-5; D possibly corresponds to TRBD2 (5 bases). The CDR3 spans 13 residues. Germline V lookup: CDR1 SGHAT, CDR2 FQNNGV. V lost 0 bases to trimming and J lost 4 bases, with 6 bases between them. The CDR3 region is CASSLDRGETQYF. CDR3 in DNA: TGTGCCAGCAGCTTAGATCGGGGAGAGACCCAGTACTTC.

The chain combines TRBV24-1 with TRBJ1-2, with D tentatively TRBD1 (6 bases). The CDR3 length is 15 residues. V was cut by 0 bases and J by 4 bases, with 11 bases left in between. Germline CDR1 reads KGHDR; CDR2 reads SFDVKD. The DNA of the CDR3 is TGTGCCACCAGTGATTTGACAGGGACGGGCTATGGCTACACCTTC. This gives the protein CATSDLTGTGYGYTF.

The chain couples TRBV5-8 to TRBJ2-3, with a weak D call TRBD2 (6 bases). V was trimmed by 4 bases and J by 1 base, leaving 16 bases between them. The CDR3 loop spans 16 amino acids. Germline-derived CDR1 and CDR2 are SGHTS and YDEGEE. The CDR3 spells CASSTGGGWGTDTQYF. The CDR3 coding sequence is TGTGCCAGCAGCACAGGTGGAGGGTGGGGCACAGATACGCAGTATTTT.

V and J are TRBV5-1 and TRBJ2-3, with 11 nucleotides matching TRBD2. Per germline, CDR1 SGHRS and CDR2 YFSETQ. J lost 3 bases, V lost 0 bases, and 3 bases had no gene match. This CDR3 has 16 amino acids. CDR3 nucleotide sequence: TGCGCCAGCAGCTTGGCCCTAGCGGGGGGAACAGATACGCAGTATTTT. Protein sequence: CASSLALAGGTDTQYF.

The V call is TRBV27, the J call TRBJ2-7; D possibly corresponds to TRBD2 (6 bases). This CDR3 has 14 residues. Looked up from germline, CDR1 is MNHEY and CDR2 is SMNVEV (reference sequence). With 5 bases removed from V and 6 bases from J, the gap between germline ends came to 17 bases. The CDR3 DNA follows: TGTGCCAGCAGTCCAGGGACTTCGTACGGCGAGCAGTACTTC. This sequence encodes CASSPGTSYGEQYF.

The chain links TRBV5-1 to TRBJ2-7; 11 bases map to TRBD1. Germline CDR1 SGHRS, CDR2 YFSETQ. This CDR3 comprises 15 residues. V was clipped by 1 base and J by 4 bases; unmatched bases: 4. The CDR3 nucleotides are TGCGCCAGCAGCTTGACGGGACAGGGGGGTTACGAGCAGTACTTC. This translates into CASSLTGQGGYEQYF.

The CDR3 nucleotides are TGTGCCAGCAGCCTTCAGAGGACAAATGAGCAGTTCTTC. Translation: CASSLQRTNEQFF. This chain links TRBV7-2 with TRBJ2-1; TRBD1 might be the D (5 bases). Germline lookup yields CDR1 SGHTA and CDR2 FQGNSA. The CDR3 sequence is 13 residues long. With 5 bases removed from V and 7 bases from J, the gap between germline ends came to 12 bases.

The J gene is TRBJ1-5, the V gene TRBV5-1; D ambiguous. CDR3 length equals 14 residues. The germline CDR1 and CDR2 sequences are SGHRS and YFSETQ. V dropped 1 base and J dropped 7 bases, with 12 bases sitting between them. CDR3 nucleotides: TGCGCCAGCAGCTTGATCCCCAACGAGCAGCCCCAGCATTTT. Translating gives CASSLIPNEQPQHF.